Below are 31 T cell receptor beta chains sequenced from a single sample in a study of post-analysis software for immune sequencing data. Built from TCR beta cDNA, the libraries had unique molecular identifiers in them. MiXCR, run by TCRdb on the PCR reads, gives a single entry per CDR3 protein. The sample holds a few hundred thousand distinct CDR3 sequences, 35% to 45% seen once. Regarding the study as a whole: Controls had lower frequencies than patients of about 5 TRBV segments, which included TRBV5-6, TRBV5-1 and TRBV20-1.

These receptors' targets are unknown. The sequenced sample consisted of blood. The receptor source for this set is a girl aged 2 to 10 with multiple sclerosis.

This chain connects TRBV7-3 to TRBJ2-5; 9 positions agree with TRBD1. The J call is in doubt because the DNA end fits TRBJ2-7 better. CDR3 size: 13 residues. CDR1 and CDR2 from the germline V gene are SGHTA and FQGTGA. The CDR3 sequence is CASSAGQGLEQYF. Here the CDR3 DNA reads TGTGCCAGCAGCGCCGGACAGGGGCTCGAGCAGTACTTC.

This clonotype was counted a few times. This chain links TRBV6-2 or TRBV6-3 with TRBJ2-1; TRBD2 is a possible D gene (5 bases). This CDR3 spans 14 amino acids. V shed 2 bases and J shed 5 bases, with 10 bases lying between them. Germline V gene sequence: CDR1 MNHEY, CDR2 SVGEGT. The CDR3 sequence: CASSYATRDNEQFF. CDR3 nucleotide sequence: TGTGCCAGCAGTTACGCTACTAGAGACAATGAGCAGTTCTTC.

This clonotype appeared a few times. The J gene is TRBJ2-1, the V gene TRBV20-1; 7 nucleotides line up with TRBD2. Looked up from germline, CDR1 is DFQATT and CDR2 is SNEGSKA (reference sequence). Trimming cost V 2 bases and J 4 bases; bases outside gene matches: 5. The CDR3 runs to 14 residues. The CDR3 region has the DNA TGCAGTGCTAGACTAGCGGTAAAATACAATGAGCAGTTCTTC. It codes for CSARLAVKYNEQFF.

There are many counts of this clonotype. This rearrangement joins TRBV29-1 to TRBJ2-7; 9 nucleotides agree with TRBD1. CDR1 SQVTM and CDR2 ANQGSEA come from the germline V gene. CDR3 length: 13 amino acids. V trimming: 6 bases; J trimming: 10 bases; junction bases outside the gene matches: 13. CDR3 residues: CSVGTGSGGAQYF. The CDR3 bases are TGCAGCGTAGGGACAGGGTCTGGAGGAGCCCAGTACTTC.

The V call is TRBV28, the J call TRBJ2-1; D is ambiguous. There are 18 residues in the CDR3. V lost 2 bases and J 5 bases, leaving 22 bases between the germline ends. CDR1 MDHEN and CDR2 SYDVKM come from the germline V gene. The CDR3 coding sequence is TGTGCCAGCAGTTTACCCACACAATATTGGCAAATTGACAATGAGCAGTTCTTC. Protein product: CASSLPTQYWQIDNEQFF.

Only a few counts were recorded for this clonotype. The chain employs TRBV10-3 and TRBJ2-5, with D possibly being TRBD1 (5 bases). The CDR3 contains 12 residues. Germline loops: CDR1 ENHRY, CDR2 SYGVKD. V was clipped by 11 bases and J by 0 bases, with 10 bases between them. The CDR3 coding sequence is TGTGCCGTTCAGGACAACCAAGAGACCCAGTACTTC. Amino acid sequence: CAVQDNQETQYF.

The chain couples TRBV9 to TRBJ2-3; weak D call: TRBD2 (6 bases). V was cut by 3 bases and J by 4 bases, with 12 bases left in between. The CDR3 has 14 residues. The V gene's germline CDR1 is SGDLS and CDR2 YYNGEE. The CDR3 loop is CASSGEVFADTQYF. The CDR3, as DNA: TGTGCCAGCAGCGGGGAGGTGTTCGCAGATACGCAGTATTTT.

This clonotype showed up just a few times. J is TRBJ2-1 and V is TRBV5-1; a weak D match, TRBD2 (6 bases). V lost 4 bases to trimming and J lost 0 bases, with 11 bases between them. The CDR3 length is 15 residues. CDR1 and CDR2 (germline): SGHRS, YFSETQ. This CDR3 is CASSTGTLSYNEQFF. CDR3 bases: TGCGCCAGCAGCACCGGGACTCTCTCCTACAATGAGCAGTTCTTC.

The V gene is TRBV12-3 or TRBV12-4, the J gene TRBJ2-7, with unresolved D. Trimming pared 6 bases from V and 6 bases from J, leaving 9 bases between. The CDR3 is made up of 11 amino acids. CDR3 sequence reads: CASRSYSEQYF. CDR3 coding DNA: TGTGCCAGCAGATCCTACAGCGAGCAGTACTTC.

The chain recombines TRBV9 with TRBJ1-2, with 7 positions matching TRBD1. Trimming removed 5 bases from V and 0 bases from J; junction bases left unmatched: 10. Germline CDR1 SGDLS, CDR2 YYNGEE. This CDR3 region has 16 residues. For the CDR3, the DNA is TGTGCCAGCAGTCTATCGGGACAGCAAGCTAACTATGGCTACACCTTC. Translation: CASSLSGQQANYGYTF.

This clonotype was observed a few times. This chain links TRBV10-3 with TRBJ2-1, with a possible D match to TRBD1 (5 bases). There are 15 residues in the CDR3. CDR1 is ENHRY and CDR2 is SYGVKD in the germline V gene. Trimming took 0 bases from V and 13 from J, leaving 19 bases between them. DNA of the CDR3: TGTGCCATCAGTGAGTCGATTGGAACGACAGAGACCCAGTTCTTC. Translated, it gives CAISESIGTTETQFF.

This clonotype came up a few times. The chain recombines TRBV6-5 with TRBJ2-5; no reliable D call. The CDR3 spans 15 residues. Germline V gene sequence: CDR1 MNHEY, CDR2 SVGAGI. The V end was cut by 5 bases, the J end by 4 bases, with 17 bases between. CDR3 sequence reads: CASSPHLGYRETQYF. The CDR3 nucleotides read TGTGCCAGCAGTCCCCATCTGGGGTATCGAGAGACCCAGTACTTC.

The table lists this clonotype with a few counts. The V call is TRBV7-2, the J call TRBJ2-5; 9 bases map to TRBD1. V was pared by 3 bases and J by 2 bases, with 1 base of the junction left unmatched. CDR3 length: 14 amino acids. The germline gives CDR1 SGHTA, CDR2 FQGNSA. The CDR3 here is CASSFGTGQETQYF. The CDR3 DNA sequence: TGTGCCAGCAGCTTTGGGACAGGGCAAGAGACCCAGTACTTC. The full variable domain, completed using reference TRBV7-2 and TRBJ2-5, is GAGVSQSPSNKVTEKGKDVELRCDPISGHTALYWYRQSLGQGLEFLIYFQGNSAPDKSGLPSDRFSAERTGGSVSTLTIQRTQQEDSAVYLCASSFGTGQETQYFGPGTRLLVL.

The chain links TRBV28 to TRBJ2-1; D gene unclear. The CDR3 totals 17 residues. The germline V gene has CDR1 MDHEN and CDR2 SYDVKM. V lost 4 bases and J 7 bases, leaving 23 bases between the germline ends. CDR3 nucleotides: TGTGCCAGCAGTTCGCAAGAGAGGACGGTTGAGTGGAATGAGCAGTTCTTC. Translation gives CASSSQERTVEWNEQFF.

In its sample, this clonotype was seen a few times. The rearrangement uses TRBV6-6 and TRBJ2-7; the match to TRBD2 covers 7 bases. J gave up 7 bases and V 6 bases, and 12 bases lay outside the gene matches. The length of the CDR3 is 14 residues. The germline V gene has CDR1 MNHNY and CDR2 SVGAGI (reference sequence). The CDR3 sequence is CASRRIGPGREQYF. CDR3 coding DNA: TGTGCCAGCAGGAGGATTGGCCCCGGGAGGGAGCAGTACTTC.

This clonotype was seen once. V and J are TRBV11-2 and TRBJ1-1; the D is unclear. The CDR3 is 13 amino acids. V gave up 1 base and J gave up 9 bases, with 12 bases separating them. Germline assignment: CDR1 SGHAT and CDR2 FQNNGV. CDR3 DNA sequence: TGTGCCAGCAGCTTAGGACCTAGAGATAAAGCTTTCTTT. As protein: CASSLGPRDKAFF.

This clonotype was detected only a few times. The chain uses TRBV12-3 or TRBV12-4 and TRBJ1-2, with D tentatively TRBD1 (5 bases). Trimming shortened V by 6 bases and J by 8 bases, and 16 bases separated the two germline ends. There are 13 residues in the CDR3. This CDR3 reads CASSTTENGGYTF. In nucleotides, the CDR3 is TGTGCCAGCAGCACGACAGAGAACGGGGGCTACACCTTC.

The V call is TRBV20-1, the J call TRBJ2-7, with TRBD1 as a possible D gene (5 bases). CDR1 and CDR2 (germline): DFQATT, SNEGSKA (reference sequence). The CDR3 spans 13 residues. V lost 0 bases and J lost 5, with 11 bases in between. The CDR3: CSAREQGVNEQYF. The CDR3 bases are TGCAGTGCTAGAGAGCAGGGTGTCAACGAGCAGTACTTC.

This clonotype was recorded at least ten times. The V and J genes are TRBV7-6 and TRBJ2-1; no reliable D call. The V end was cut by 3 bases, the J end by 5 bases, with 11 bases between. The CDR3 spans 14 residues. CDR1 and CDR2 (germline): SGHVS, FNYEAQ. CDR3 residues: CASSLTQANNEQFF. Written as DNA, the CDR3 is TGTGCCAGCAGCTTGACTCAGGCCAACAATGAGCAGTTCTTC.

The J gene is TRBJ2-3, the V gene TRBV12-3 or TRBV12-4; D remains unclear. V lost 3 bases to trimming and J lost 13 bases, with 14 bases between them. The CDR3 has 12 residues. The CDR3 DNA sequence: TGTGCCAGCAGTTTTTGGGCAGGTCCGGAGTATTTT. The encoded protein is CASSFWAGPEYF.

This clonotype was seen once. This chain links TRBV6-4 with TRBJ2-1; 7 positions match TRBD2. The CDR3 runs 16 residues. Germline V lookup: CDR1 MRHNA, CDR2 SNTAGT. Germline trimming cut 6 bases from V and 1 base from J; bases unmatched to any gene: 9. CDR3 DNA sequence: TGTGCCAGCAGCCCTATGTCTAGCGGATCCTACAATGAGCAGTTCTTC. As protein: CASSPMSSGSYNEQFF.

This chain uses TRBV24-1 with TRBJ2-5; D gene ambiguous. Germline V gene sequence: CDR1 KGHDR, CDR2 SFDVKD. The CDR3 has 14 amino acids. Trimming left V 3 bases short and J 0 bases short, with 7 bases between. The CDR3 DNA is TGTGCCACCAGTGATACGGCAGACCAAGAGACCCAGTACTTC. Translated, it gives CATSDTADQETQYF.

This chain joins TRBV29-1 and TRBJ2-7; 7 positions match TRBD1. V trimming: 4 bases; J trimming: 6 bases; junction bases outside the gene matches: 3. CDR1 and CDR2 from the germline V gene are SQVTM and ANQGSEA. This CDR3 region has 11 residues. CDR3 in amino acids: CSVGQGSEQYF. The CDR3 nucleotides read TGCAGCGTTGGACAGGGTAGCGAGCAGTACTTC.

This clonotype appeared a few times. This chain connects TRBV7-9 to TRBJ1-4, with D perhaps matching TRBD1 (5 bases). The V end was cut by 3 bases, the J end by 6 bases, with 11 bases between. The CDR3 is 14 amino acids. Germline CDR1 reads SEHNR; CDR2 reads FQNEAQ (reference sequence). The CDR3 is CASSFLGADEKLFF. CDR3 sequence (DNA): TGTGCCAGCAGCTTCTTAGGGGCGGATGAAAAACTGTTTTTT.

This clonotype was seen only a few times. The chain combines TRBV5-1 with TRBJ2-1, with TRBD2 matching over 9 bases. The J segment lost 10 bases and the V segment lost 0 bases, leaving 5 bases of the junction unmatched. CDR1 is SGHRS, CDR2 YFSETQ, per germline. The CDR3 length is 14 residues. The CDR3 DNA reads as TGCGCCAGCAGCTTGGAACGGACTAGCGCCGAGCAGTTCTTC. It is translated as CASSLERTSAEQFF.

The chain carries TRBV7-9 and TRBJ1-2, with D unclear. Trimming took off 1 base at V and 6 bases at J, with 15 bases between the two ends. Germline V lookup: CDR1 SEHNR, CDR2 FQNEAQ (reference sequence). The CDR3 runs 15 residues. The CDR3 is CASSLVYGEYDGYTF. CDR3 nucleotide sequence: TGTGCCAGCAGCTTAGTGTACGGGGAGTATGATGGCTACACCTTC.

This clonotype was seen only once. The V gene is TRBV9, the J gene TRBJ1-4; 9 positions agree with TRBD1. Trimming at V came to 3 bases and at J to 11 bases, leaving 8 bases not matched to a gene. Germline V gene data show CDR1 as SGDLS and CDR2 as YYNGEE. This CDR3 has 14 residues. This CDR3 reads CASSGRDRAGKLFF. The CDR3 coding sequence is TGTGCCAGCAGCGGCCGGGACAGGGCCGGGAAACTGTTTTTT.

A remark on this clonotype: A much larger clone lies a single base off, so this may be a read error. This CDR3 reads CASSLGTACGYTF. The CDR3 coding sequence is TGCGCCAGCAGCCTGGGGACAGCCTGTGGCTACACCTTC. This chain uses TRBV5-1 with TRBJ1-2, with 7 bases fitting TRBD1. CDR1 SGHRS and CDR2 YFSETQ come from the germline V gene. Losses at the gene ends were 4 bases for V and 7 bases for J; bases not matched to a gene: 7. This CDR3 contains 13 residues.

The rearrangement links TRBV5-1 to TRBJ2-1, with TRBD2 identical over 9 bases. The last part of the DNA fits TRBJ2-7 better; the J call may be wrong. The germline gives CDR1 SGHRS, CDR2 YFSETQ. The CDR3 spans 17 residues. DNA of the CDR3: TGCGCCAGCAAGCAAGCGGGGGGCTCGGGATCCTACAATGAGCAGTACTTC. Translating it yields CASKQAGGSGSYNEQYF.

This clonotype was detected a few times. The junction departs from germline at one end; a sequencing error may be responsible. V gene TRBV20-1 combines with J gene TRBJ2-4, with TRBD2 as a possible D gene (6 bases). CDR3 length: 20 amino acids. Germline-derived CDR1 and CDR2 are DFQATT and SNEGSKA (reference sequence). CDR3 DNA sequence: TGCAATGCTAGACGAAGCGGCGGGGTCTCCGCTCTTTTAGCCAAAAACATTCAGTACTTC. Translated: CNARRSGGVSALLAKNIQYF.

Turning to this clonotype: This may stem from a read error, because a much larger clone lies one nucleotide away. V is TRBV4-1 and J is TRBJ2-7; 7 nucleotides agree with TRBD1. Germline values: CDR1 MGHRA, CDR2 YSYEKL. J was trimmed by 1 base and V by 2 bases; bases with no gene match: 14. This CDR3 spans 18 amino acids. CDR3: CASSQTLQGGQRSYEQYF. CDR3 sequence (DNA): TGCGCCAGCAGCCAAACTCTTCAAGGGGGCCAGAGGTCCTACGAGCAGTACTTC.